The 16 T cell receptor beta chains below were found in one sample sequenced in a study of blood T cells in healthy people across ages. Using a J-beta primer mix together with a sample-barcoded 5' primer, a second PCR was run for roughly 6 to 12 cycles. TCRdb itself ran the 5' RACE reads through MiXCR, one entry per CDR3 protein. The sample holds approximately 900,000 distinct CDR3 sequences, 40% to 60% seen once. Input material: blood. These receptors were obtained from a man aged 25-45 years in good health.

This chain joins TRBV7-9 and TRBJ1-6; D gene ambiguous. The CDR3 is 15 amino acids. Germline CDR1 SEHNR, CDR2 FQNEAQ (reference sequence). Trimming removed 5 bases from V and 6 bases from J, with 14 bases in between. The CDR3, as DNA: TGTGCCAGCAGCCCGGCTGGAGGAACTAATTCACCCCTCCACTTT. Translated, it gives CASSPAGGTNSPLHF.

This chain links TRBV20-1 with TRBJ2-5; D uncertain. The CDR3 loop spans 13 amino acids. V lost 6 bases and J lost 2, with 13 bases in between. Germline loops: CDR1 DFQATT, CDR2 SNEGSKA (reference sequence). This CDR3 reads CSAHIGRQETQYF. In DNA form, the CDR3 reads TGCAGTGCCCACATCGGGCGGCAAGAGACCCAGTACTTC.

About this clonotype: It may be a read error: a sequence one base away is much more abundant. The CDR3 is CTSSQGQTGINEQYF. The CDR3 DNA follows: TGTACCAGCAGCCAAGGACAAACAGGGATCAATGAGCAGTACTTC. V gene TRBV3-1 combines with J gene TRBJ2-1, with TRBD1 as a possible D gene (6 bases). The J call may be in error: the DNA end matches TRBJ2-7 better. Germline V gives CDR1 LGHDT, CDR2 YNNKEL (reference sequence). This CDR3 spans 15 amino acids.

This clonotype was found many times. The V gene is TRBV5-1, the J gene TRBJ2-4; D uncertain. Trimming took off 0 bases at V and 0 bases at J, with 13 bases between the two ends. From germline, CDR1 is SGHRS and CDR2 YFSETQ. The CDR3 extends over 17 amino acids. Written as DNA, the CDR3 is TGCGCCAGCAGCTTGGTTGGCTCCCTAGTAGCCAAAAACATTCAGTACTTC. Protein: CASSLVGSLVAKNIQYF. The full variable domain, in which reference TRBV5-1 and TRBJ2-4 provide the parts outside the CDR3, is KAGVTQTPRYLIKTRGQQVTLSCSPISGHRSVSWYQQTPGQGLQFLFEYFSETQRNKGNFPGRFSGRQFSNSRSEMNVSTLELGDSALYLCASSLVGSLVAKNIQYFGAGTRLSVL.

V gene TRBV11-3 combines with J gene TRBJ2-2; D might be TRBD1 (5 bases). The CDR3 is 13 amino acids. CDR1 and CDR2 (germline): SGHNT, YENEEA. Trimming pared 4 bases from V and 5 bases from J, leaving 8 bases between. CDR3 nucleotides: TGTGCCAGCAGCTGGAAGGGGACCGGGGAGCTGTTTTTT. It is translated as CASSWKGTGELFF.

This clonotype was seen repeatedly, ten times or more. This chain uses TRBV7-2 with TRBJ1-2, with 7 bases identical to TRBD1. The CDR3 loop spans 14 amino acids. CDR1 is SGHTA and CDR2 is FQGNSA in the germline V gene. The V gene end was trimmed by 8 bases and the J gene end by 4 bases; junction bases not matched to a gene: 10. CDR3 sequence reads: CASGGQTFSYGYTF. CDR3 DNA: TGTGCCAGCGGGGGACAGACCTTCAGCTATGGCTACACCTTC. Combining the CDR3 with reference TRBV7-2 and TRBJ1-2 gives the whole variable domain GAGVSQSPSNKVTEKGKDVELRCDPISGHTALYWYRQSLGQGLEFLIYFQGNSAPDKSGLPSDRFSAERTGGSVSTLTIQRTQQEDSAVYLCASGGQTFSYGYTFGSGTRLTVV.

For the CDR3, the DNA is TGTGCCACCAGCAGAGACAGGGGTAGGGGCGAAAAACTGTTTTTT. Encoded protein: CATSRDRGRGEKLFF. The chain has TRBV15 and TRBJ1-4, with TRBD1 as a possible D gene (6 bases). CDR1 and CDR2 (germline): LNHNV, YYDKDF (reference sequence). The CDR3 extends over 15 amino acids. V lost 0 bases to trimming and J lost 8 bases, with 13 bases between them.

The DNA for the CDR3 is TGTGCCAGCAGGTTACCGGGACAGGGTATAGAAAAACTGTTTTTT. This translates into CASRLPGQGIEKLFF. This chain links TRBV7-2 with TRBJ1-4; 9 bases fit TRBD1. CDR1 and CDR2 (germline): SGHTA, FQGNSA. The CDR3 extends over 15 amino acids. After removal of 6 bases from V and 8 bases from J, the junction contained 10 bases not matched to a gene.

The chain recombines TRBV10-3 with TRBJ1-1, with TRBD1 as a possible D gene (5 bases). From germline, CDR1 is ENHRY and CDR2 SYGVKD. This CDR3 has 14 residues. The V gene lost 4 bases and the J gene lost 1 base, with 10 bases spanning the gap. CDR3 sequence: CAISGHGQNTEAFF. The DNA for the CDR3 is TGTGCCATCAGTGGACACGGACAGAACACTGAAGCTTTCTTT.

V usage is TRBV3-1 and J usage is TRBJ2-7; 7 nucleotides line up with TRBD1. Trimming removed 3 bases from V and 0 bases from J; junction bases left unmatched: 5. CDR3 length equals 15 residues. The germline CDR1 and CDR2 sequences are LGHDT and YNNKEL (reference sequence). The CDR3 reads CASSHIGQVSYEQYF. CDR3 nucleotide sequence: TGTGCCAGCAGCCACATAGGACAGGTCTCCTACGAGCAGTACTTC.

This clonotype was detected only a few times. The chain carries TRBV2 and TRBJ2-4, with a tentative D call TRBD2 (6 bases). The CDR3 covers 12 residues. The V end was cut by 2 bases, the J end by 8 bases, with 7 bases between. The germline gives CDR1 SNHLY, CDR2 FYNNEI. CDR3 sequence reads: CASSETGDIQYF. DNA of the CDR3: TGTGCCAGCAGTGAAACGGGGGACATTCAGTACTTC.

The chain carries TRBV6-6 and TRBJ2-1; TRBD2 is a possible D gene (6 bases). V lost 11 bases, J lost 4 bases, and 15 bases lay in between. The CDR3 consists of 13 residues. CDR1 is MNHNY, CDR2 SVGAGI, per germline (reference sequence). The CDR3 DNA follows: TGTGCCGGGCGGGGCCTCCTATACAATGAGCAGTTCTTC. This gives the protein CAGRGLLYNEQFF.

The genes are TRBV15 and TRBJ2-2; D is unresolved. The germline V gene has CDR1 LNHNV and CDR2 YYDKDF (reference sequence). Trimming cost V 5 bases and J 1 base, with 8 bases left between them. The CDR3 is 14 residues long. The CDR3 reads CATSGSLNTGELFF. The DNA for the CDR3 is TGTGCCACCAGCGGCTCACTGAACACCGGGGAGCTGTTTTTT.

The rearrangement joins TRBV10-3 to TRBJ1-2, with 7 positions matching TRBD1. With 7 bases clipped from V and 3 bases from J, the junction kept 8 bases outside the gene matches. Germline values: CDR1 ENHRY, CDR2 SYGVKD. The length of the CDR3 is 14 residues. Written as DNA, the CDR3 is TGTGCCATCACCCGACAGGGAGGTGACTATGGCTACACCTTC. Protein sequence: CAITRQGGDYGYTF.

The chain couples TRBV14 to TRBJ2-5; weak D call: TRBD2 (5 bases). V lost 3 bases, J lost 11 bases, and 16 bases lay in between. Per the germline V gene, CDR1 is SGHDN and CDR2 is FVKESK. The CDR3 has 13 amino acids. The CDR3 sequence is CASSQRTVWEQYF. The CDR3 bases are TGTGCCAGCAGCCAGAGGACGGTGTGGGAGCAGTACTTC.

This chain joins TRBV27 and TRBJ2-3, with D hard to call. Trimming removed 3 bases from V and 6 bases from J, with 10 bases in between. The CDR3 loop spans 13 amino acids. CDR1 MNHEY and CDR2 SMNVEV come from the germline V gene (reference sequence). CDR3: CASSFSARDTQYF. CDR3 nucleotides: TGTGCCAGCAGTTTTTCCGCCAGGGATACGCAGTATTTT.